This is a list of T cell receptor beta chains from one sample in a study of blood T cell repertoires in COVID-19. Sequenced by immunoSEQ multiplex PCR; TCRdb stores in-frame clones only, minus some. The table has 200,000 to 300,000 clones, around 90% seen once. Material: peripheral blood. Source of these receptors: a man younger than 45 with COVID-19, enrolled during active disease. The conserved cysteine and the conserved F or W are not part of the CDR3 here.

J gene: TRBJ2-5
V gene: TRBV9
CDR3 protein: ASSPQGGGETQY

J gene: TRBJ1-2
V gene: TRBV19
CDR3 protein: ASTGTGVYGYT

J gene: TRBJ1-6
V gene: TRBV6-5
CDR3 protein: ASSWGERALH

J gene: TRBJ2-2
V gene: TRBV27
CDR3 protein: ASSSDRGRAGELF

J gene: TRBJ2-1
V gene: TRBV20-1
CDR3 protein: SALVQSEQF

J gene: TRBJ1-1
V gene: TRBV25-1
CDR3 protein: ASSDQGQGDTEAF

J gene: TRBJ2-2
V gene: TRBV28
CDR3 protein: ASSPGSEGWELF

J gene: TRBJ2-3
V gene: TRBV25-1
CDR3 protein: ASSGTRGITDTQY

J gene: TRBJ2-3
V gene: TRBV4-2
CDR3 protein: ASSQGPGGNTDTQY

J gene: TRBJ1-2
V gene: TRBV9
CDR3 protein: ASSPRTGYGYT

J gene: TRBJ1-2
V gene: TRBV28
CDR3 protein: ASSFRGQGIYGYT

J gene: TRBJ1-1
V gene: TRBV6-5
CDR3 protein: ASRLTGIGNAEAF

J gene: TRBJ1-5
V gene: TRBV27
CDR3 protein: ASSLFGGPGRGVGNQPQH

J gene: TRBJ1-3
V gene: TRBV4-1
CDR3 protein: ASSQGQGSGNTIY

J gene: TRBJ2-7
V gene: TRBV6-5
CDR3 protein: ASSFSGGALEQY

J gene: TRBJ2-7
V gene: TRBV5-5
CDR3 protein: ASSLVGDSVYEQY

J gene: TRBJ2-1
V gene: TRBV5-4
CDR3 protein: ASSFFYQSSYNEQF

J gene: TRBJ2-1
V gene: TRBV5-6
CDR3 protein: ASSSTGAYNEQF

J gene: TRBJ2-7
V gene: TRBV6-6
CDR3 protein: ASSQNLLAGGIFYEQY

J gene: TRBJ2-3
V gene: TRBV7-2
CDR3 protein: ASSLGLAGGPDTQY

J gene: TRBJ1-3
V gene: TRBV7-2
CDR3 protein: ASSFRGLAGGPGNTIY

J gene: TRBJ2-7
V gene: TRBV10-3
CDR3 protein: AIRDRTGGSSYEQY

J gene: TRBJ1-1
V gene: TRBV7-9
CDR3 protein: ASSADADTEAF

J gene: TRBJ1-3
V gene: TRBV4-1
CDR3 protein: ASSHGTGISSSGNTIY

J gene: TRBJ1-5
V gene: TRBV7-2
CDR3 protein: ASSRSQGAHQPQH

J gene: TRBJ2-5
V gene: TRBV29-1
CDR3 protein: SAETGEAQY

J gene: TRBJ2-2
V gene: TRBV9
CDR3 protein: ASSVPSGGVHTGELF

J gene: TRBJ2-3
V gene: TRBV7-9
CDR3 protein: ASSASAGSLGATQY

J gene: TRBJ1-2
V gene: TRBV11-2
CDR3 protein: ASSFGGAIGYT

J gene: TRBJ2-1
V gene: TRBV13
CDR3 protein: ASSFGRTLAGLFNEQF

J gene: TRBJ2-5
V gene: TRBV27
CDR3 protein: ASKNRVGETQY

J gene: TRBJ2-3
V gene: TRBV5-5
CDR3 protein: ASSYSGGHTDTQY

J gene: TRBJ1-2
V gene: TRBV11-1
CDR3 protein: ASSLTERDGYT

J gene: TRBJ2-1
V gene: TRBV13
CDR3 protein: ASSLRGNEQF

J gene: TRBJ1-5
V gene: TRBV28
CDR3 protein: ASSFDRSSNQPQH

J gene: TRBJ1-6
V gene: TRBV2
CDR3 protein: ASTLDSYNSPLH

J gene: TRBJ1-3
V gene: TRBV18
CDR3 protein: ASSPRTGSGNTIY

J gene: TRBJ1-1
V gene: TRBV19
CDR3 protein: ASKQQGNTEAF

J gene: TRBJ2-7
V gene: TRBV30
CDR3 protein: AWSVAVHYEQY

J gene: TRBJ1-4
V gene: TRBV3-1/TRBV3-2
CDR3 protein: ASSQTERTEREKLF

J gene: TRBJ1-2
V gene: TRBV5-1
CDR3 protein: ASSPRGQGESGYT

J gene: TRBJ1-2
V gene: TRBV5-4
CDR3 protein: ASSPEGAGVGGYT

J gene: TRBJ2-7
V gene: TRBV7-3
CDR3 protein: ASSPTGTGGEQY

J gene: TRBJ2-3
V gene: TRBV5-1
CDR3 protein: ASSPLDPPADTQY

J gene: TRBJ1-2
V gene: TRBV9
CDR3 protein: ASSAAGGGYT

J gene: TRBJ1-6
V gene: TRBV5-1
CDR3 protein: ASRDDRGIHSPLH

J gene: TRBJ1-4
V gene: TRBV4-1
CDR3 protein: ASSQEGGSWGKLF

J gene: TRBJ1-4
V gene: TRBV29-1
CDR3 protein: SVGPGSSTNEKLF

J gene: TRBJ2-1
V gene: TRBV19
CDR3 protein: ASSMAGGNEQF